The 17 T cell receptor beta chains below all came from one sample that was sequenced in a study of OX40 agonist ivuxolimab in advanced cancers. Assay: immunoSEQ multiplex PCR; the TCRdb copy retains only in-frame clones and omits some. The sample comprises over 30,000 clones, approximately 82% of which are singletons, and roughly 2.5% rests with the top ten. This specimen was CD4+ or CD8+ T cells sorted from blood, taken in a trial of the OX40 agonist ivuxolimab. These receptors were taken from an adult with an advanced solid tumor such as melanoma, head and neck, liver or kidney cancer.

The genes are TRBV18 and TRBJ1-1; the D is unclear. The CDR3 is 13 residues long. The ends were cut back, 1 base at V and 6 bases at J, with 9 bases in the middle. Germline lookup yields CDR1 KGHSH and CDR2 LQKENI. DNA for the CDR3: TGTGCCAGCTCACCACTCGAGGGAGCTGAAGCTTTCTTT. As protein: CASSPLEGAEAFF. The complete variable domain, with remaining parts taken from reference TRBV18 and TRBJ1-1, reads NAGVMQNPRHLVRRRGQEARLRCSPMKGHSHVYWYRQLPEEGLKFMVYLQKENIIDESGMPKERFSAEFPKEGPSILRIQQVVRGDSAAYFCASSPLEGAEAFFGQGTRLTVV.

This clone was detected once. The rearrangement links TRBV4-2 to TRBJ1-3; D not certain. This CDR3 comprises 13 residues. Germline V gene data show CDR1 as LGHNA and CDR2 as YNFKEQ. Trimming removed 7 bases from V and 3 bases from J, with 10 bases in between. The CDR3 DNA sequence: TGTGCCAGCAAGGGTGTTGATGGAAACACCATATATTTT. Protein product: CASKGVDGNTIYF.

The chain combines TRBV5-1 with TRBJ2-1; TRBD2 agrees at 13 bases. The length of the CDR3 is 17 residues. Germline lookup yields CDR1 SGHRS and CDR2 YFSETQ. V shed 4 bases, J shed 0 bases, and the junction held 4 bases outside the gene matches. Here the CDR3 reads CASSPTSGGPSYNEQFF. For the CDR3, the DNA is TGCGCCAGCAGCCCGACTAGCGGGGGGCCCTCCTACAATGAGCAGTTCTTC.

This sequence joins TRBV25-1 and TRBJ2-1; D possibly corresponds to TRBD1 (6 bases). V lost 9 bases and J 0 bases, leaving 12 bases between the germline ends. CDR3 length: 14 amino acids. From germline, CDR1 is MGHDK and CDR2 SYGVNS. The CDR3 is CASQGQNSYNEQFF. The CDR3 bases are TGTGCCAGTCAGGGACAAAACTCCTACAATGAGCAGTTCTTC.

This clone has just one count. The identical CDR3 is also encoded by other nucleotide sequences in the sample. J is TRBJ1-2 and V is TRBV30; TRBD1 is a possible D gene (6 bases). This CDR3 is 16 amino acids long. Germline values: CDR1 GTSNPN, CDR2 SVGIG (reference sequence). The ends were cut back, 0 bases at V and 8 bases at J, with 22 bases in the middle. The CDR3 protein is CAWSVGGGGGSGGYTF. The CDR3 nucleotides are TGTGCCTGGAGTGTTGGGGGAGGGGGGGGATCGGGCGGCTACACCTTC.

The CDR3 DNA reads TGTGCCAGCAGTCCTGGACAGGGAGGCAGTGGGGCCAACGTCCTGACTTTC. Its translation: CASSPGQGGSGANVLTF. The chain joins TRBV27 to TRBJ2-6; 8 bases line up with TRBD1. The length of the CDR3 is 17 residues. Per germline, CDR1 MNHEY and CDR2 SMNVEV (reference sequence). V dropped 5 bases and J dropped 3; count of bases not matched to a gene: 9.

This clone appeared once. The chain recombines TRBV10-3 with TRBJ2-5, with 8 bases lining up with TRBD2. The J segment lost 0 bases and the V segment lost 0 bases, leaving 9 bases of the junction unmatched. CDR3 length: 18 residues. Germline V gene data show CDR1 as ENHRY and CDR2 as SYGVKD. The CDR3 reads CAISESRVSGGNQETQYF. The CDR3 bases are TGTGCCATCAGTGAGTCGAGGGTGAGCGGGGGAAACCAAGAGACCCAGTACTTC.

The chain is built from TRBV6-1 and TRBJ1-1, with D unclear. V shed 7 bases and J shed 4 bases, with 13 bases lying between them. The CDR3 is made up of 13 amino acids. CDR1 MNHNS and CDR2 SASEGT come from the germline V gene. CDR3 residues: CASNPTHTTEAFF. The CDR3 nucleotides read TGTGCCAGCAACCCAACACACACCACTGAAGCTTTCTTT.

This clone was counted between two and nine times. The V and J genes are TRBV9 and TRBJ2-2, with 7 bases lining up with TRBD2. Germline lookup yields CDR1 SGDLS and CDR2 YYNGEE. Germline trimming cut 0 bases from V and 0 bases from J; bases unmatched to any gene: 14. This CDR3 spans 20 amino acids. The CDR3 DNA reads as TGTGCCAGCAGCGTAGCCCCCTCGTCCCGCGGGGGAGCGAACACCGGGGAGCTGTTTTTT. It translates to CASSVAPSSRGGANTGELFF.

The chain recombines TRBV9 with TRBJ2-1; 8 bases are a match to TRBD2. The CDR3 has 13 amino acids. CDR1 and CDR2 (germline): SGDLS, YYNGEE. Trimming took 0 bases from V and 10 from J; bases not matched to a gene: 3. The CDR3 reads CASSVAGGPEQFF. The CDR3 DNA sequence: TGTGCCAGCAGCGTAGCGGGGGGGCCCGAGCAGTTCTTC.

The chain combines TRBV25-1 with TRBJ2-5; perhaps TRBD1 as D (6 bases). The CDR3 has 13 residues. Germline CDR1 is MGHDK and CDR2 is SYGVNS. V lost 2 bases and J lost 4, with 8 bases in between. CDR3 in DNA: TGTGCCAGCAGTGAACAGGGGAGAGAGACCCAGTACTTC. This sequence encodes CASSEQGRETQYF.

V gene TRBV6-8 combines with J gene TRBJ2-7; D is ambiguous. Trimming removed 6 bases at V and 9 bases at J, with 9 bases between. The CDR3 is 10 residues long. CDR1 MNHGY and CDR2 SAAAGT come from the germline V gene. The CDR3 region has the DNA TGTGCCAGCAGGAGTCTTGGGCAGTACTTC. As protein: CASRSLGQYF.

The chain couples TRBV27 to TRBJ1-6; D gene ambiguous. CDR1 and CDR2 (germline): MNHEY, SMNVEV (reference sequence). The CDR3 runs 15 residues. Trimming stripped 5 bases from V and 9 bases from J, with 17 bases between. CDR3 DNA: TGTGCCAGCAGTCCCCGGGAGGGTATCGTTTCACCCCTCCACTTT. Protein: CASSPREGIVSPLHF.

The rearrangement uses TRBV11-2 and TRBJ1-1, with TRBD1 matching 7 bases. This CDR3 is built from 15 residues. Germline values: CDR1 SGHAT, CDR2 FQNNGV. V lost 0 bases to trimming and J lost 1 base; unmatched junction nucleotides: 2. The CDR3 spells CASSLEGQPNTEAFF. In DNA form, the CDR3 reads TGTGCCAGCAGCTTAGAGGGACAGCCGAACACTGAAGCTTTCTTT.

The CDR3 loop is CASSQTGFGELFF. CDR3 nucleotides: TGCGCCAGCAGCCAGACAGGGTTCGGGGAGCTGTTTTTT. The rearrangement links TRBV4-1 to TRBJ2-2; 7 bases align to TRBD1. This CDR3 is built from 13 residues. Looked up from germline, CDR1 is MGHRA and CDR2 is YSYEKL. J was trimmed by 7 bases and V by 3 bases; bases with no gene match: 2.

The chain couples TRBV27 to TRBJ1-6; 9 positions match TRBD1. CDR3 length equals 17 residues. Germline CDR1 and CDR2: MNHEY and SMNVEV (reference sequence). The junction had 9 bases not matched to a gene; V was cut back by 2 bases and J by 7 bases. CDR3 nucleotide sequence: TGTGCCAGCAGTTTAAGACCCGGGACAGGGTACAATTCACCCCTCCACTTT. This encodes CASSLRPGTGYNSPLHF.

The chain is built from TRBV11-2 and TRBJ1-2; D ambiguous. The CDR3 loop spans 15 amino acids. V was pared by 0 bases and J by 5 bases, with 13 bases between. The germline CDR1 and CDR2 sequences are SGHAT and FQNNGV. CDR3 region: CASSLDRAPLYGYTF. CDR3 in DNA: TGTGCCAGCAGCTTAGATAGGGCGCCTCTTTATGGCTACACCTTC.